This TCR beta chain was sequenced in a study of OX40 agonist ivuxolimab in advanced cancers. Germline values: CDR1 SGHVS, CDR2 FQNEAQ. J was trimmed by 7 bases and V by 5 bases; bases with no gene match: 8. The CDR3 runs to 14 residues. Profiled with immunoSEQ multiplex PCR; TCRdb holds only in-frame clones, not every one. Among around 150,000 clones listed, approximately 94% were seen once. V usage is TRBV7-8 and J usage is TRBJ2-5; 9 positions agree with TRBD1. The clonotype originates from an adult with an advanced solid tumor such as melanoma, head and neck, liver or kidney cancer. Sequencing was performed on CD4+ or CD8+ T cells sorted from blood, taken in a trial of the OX40 agonist ivuxolimab. CDR3 sequence: CASSTTGGKGTQYF. The CDR3 DNA reads TGTGCCAGCAGCACGACAGGGGGGAAAGGGACCCAGTACTTC.